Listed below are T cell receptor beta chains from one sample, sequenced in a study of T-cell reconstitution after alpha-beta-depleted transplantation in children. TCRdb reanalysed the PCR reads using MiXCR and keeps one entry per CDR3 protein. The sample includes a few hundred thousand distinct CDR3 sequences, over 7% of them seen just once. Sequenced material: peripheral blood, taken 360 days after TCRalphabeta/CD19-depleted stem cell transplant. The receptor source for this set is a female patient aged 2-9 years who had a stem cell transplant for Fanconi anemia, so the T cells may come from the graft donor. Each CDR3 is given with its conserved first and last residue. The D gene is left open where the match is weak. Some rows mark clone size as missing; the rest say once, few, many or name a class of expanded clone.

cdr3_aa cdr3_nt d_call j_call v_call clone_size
CASSESRGSRNYGYTF TGTGCCAGCAGTGAATCTCGTGGGAGCAGAAACTATGGCTACACCTTC NA TRBJ1-2 TRBV2 few
CASSQGVPSTYEQYF TGCGCCAGCAGCCAAGGGGTTCCCTCTACCTACGAGCAGTACTTC NA TRBJ2-7 TRBV4-1 few
CASSASGLAGDTQYF TGTGCCAGCAGCGCATCTGGACTAGCGGGGGATACGCAGTATTTT TRBD2 TRBJ2-3 TRBV9 few
CASSSLLSLAGGPPTQYF TGTGCCAGCAGCTCCCTCCTATCACTAGCGGGGGGCCCCCCCACCCAGTACTTC TRBD2 TRBJ2-5 TRBV13 NA
CASSLTGTSGYNEQFF TGTGCCAGCAGCTTAACCGGGACTAGCGGTTACAATGAGCAGTTCTTC TRBD2 TRBJ2-1 TRBV7-3 many
CASSLSLGLAGEETQYF TGTGCCAGCAGTTTAAGTTTGGGACTAGCGGGAGAAGAGACCCAGTACTTC TRBD2 TRBJ2-5 TRBV12-3/TRBV12-4 NA
CASNPTGAGIGTQYF TGTGCCAGCAACCCCACCGGGGCAGGGATCGGGACCCAGTACTTC NA TRBJ2-5 TRBV2 few
CASSRTGHQPQHF TGTGCCAGCAGTCGCACAGGTCATCAGCCCCAGCATTTT NA TRBJ1-5 TRBV6-2/TRBV6-3 many
CSVEDWDSEEAFF TGCAGCGTTGAAGATTGGGACAGTGAAGAAGCTTTCTTT TRBD1 TRBJ1-1 TRBV29-1 NA
CASSWGRGRATNEKLFF TGTGCCAGCAGTTGGGGTAGGGGAAGGGCAACTAATGAAAAACTGTTTTTT NA TRBJ1-4 TRBV11-2 few
CASSLGRQGASGYTF TGTGCCAGCAGCTTGGGGAGGCAGGGGGCGAGTGGCTACACCTTC TRBD1 TRBJ1-2 TRBV5-5 many
CASSPYFGTGVSYTF TGTGCCAGCAGCCCCTATTTTGGGACAGGGGTCTCCTACACCTTC TRBD1 TRBJ1-2 TRBV3-1 NA
CASSQLSSGRPGDEQFF TGTGCCAGCAGCCAACTATCTAGCGGGAGGCCAGGCGATGAGCAGTTCTTC TRBD2 TRBJ2-1 TRBV4-2 many
CAPHPGLGVDTQYF TGTGCCCCCCATCCGGGACTAGGCGTAGATACGCAGTATTTT TRBD2 TRBJ2-3 TRBV27 many
CASGGTSTGELFF TGTGCCAGCGGAGGGACTAGTACCGGGGAGCTGTTTTTT TRBD2 TRBJ2-2 TRBV12-3/TRBV12-4 many
CASSTGLRIEAFF TGTGCCAGTTCGACAGGGCTGAGAATTGAAGCTTTCTTT TRBD1 TRBJ1-1 TRBV28 NA
CASSSRVEQPQHF TGTGCCAGTAGTAGTAGGGTAGAACAGCCCCAGCATTTT NA TRBJ1-5 TRBV19 NA
CASSLGTSGGITQYF TGTGCCAGCAGCCTGGGGACTAGCGGGGGCATTACGCAGTATTTT TRBD2 TRBJ2-3 TRBV7-2 many
CASSMQDGPNTGELFF TGTGCCAGCAGTATGCAAGACGGACCGAACACCGGGGAGCTGTTTTTT NA TRBJ2-2 TRBV6-5 many
CASSLDRQHQETQYF TGTGCCAGCAGCTTAGATCGACAGCACCAAGAGACCCAGTACTTC NA TRBJ2-5 TRBV7-9 many
CSAATGGQGALGTEAFF TGCAGTGCTGCAACCGGGGGACAGGGGGCGCTGGGCACTGAAGCTTTCTTT TRBD1 TRBJ1-1 TRBV20-1 few
CASSLTSLIYNEQFF TGCGCCAGCAGCTTGACCAGTTTAATCTACAATGAGCAGTTCTTC NA TRBJ2-1 TRBV5-1 few
CASSIDIPRTSTDTQYF TGTGCCAGTAGTATAGACATACCACGTACTAGCACAGATACGCAGTATTTT NA TRBJ2-3 TRBV19 few
CASSPRDSSYEQYF TGTGCCAGCAGCCCCCGGGACAGTTCCTACGAGCAGTACTTC TRBD1 TRBJ2-7 TRBV13 many
CASSQDFQGLGTQYF TGTGCCAGCAGCCAAGATTTCCAGGGATTGGGGACCCAGTACTTC NA TRBJ2-5 TRBV4-2 many
CASSEPRQGRNEQFF TGTGCCAGCAGTGAACCTAGACAGGGGAGGAATGAGCAGTTCTTC TRBD1 TRBJ2-1 TRBV25-1 many
CASSTIVGLAGELFF TGTGCCAGCAGCACAATAGTAGGGTTAGCCGGGGAGCTGTTTTTT NA TRBJ2-2 TRBV7-2 NA
CASSFPPSGRGTSGANVLTF TGTGCCAGCAGTTTCCCCCCATCGGGCAGGGGGACCTCTGGGGCCAACGTCCTGACTTTC TRBD1 TRBJ2-6 TRBV28 NA
CAISATSGSGNEQFF TGTGCCATCAGTGCAACTAGCGGGAGTGGCAATGAGCAGTTCTTC TRBD2 TRBJ2-1 TRBV10-3 many
CASSSSGGANEQFF TGCGCCAGCAGCTCTAGCGGGGGGGCCAATGAGCAGTTCTTC TRBD2 TRBJ2-1 TRBV5-1 many
CASSPNAGTAYNEQFF TGTGCCAGCTCACCAAATGCTGGGACAGCTTACAATGAGCAGTTCTTC TRBD1 TRBJ2-1 TRBV18 few
CASRSQGKRTEAFF TGTGCCAGCAGATCACAGGGCAAACGCACTGAAGCTTTCTTT NA TRBJ1-1 TRBV12-3/TRBV12-4 NA
CASSYLSGSTDTQYF TGTGCCAGCAGTTACCTTAGCGGCAGCACAGATACGCAGTATTTT NA TRBJ2-3 TRBV6-2/TRBV6-3 NA
CASSTRSLAKNIQYF TGTGCCAGCAGCACCCGAAGCTTAGCCAAAAACATTCAGTACTTC NA TRBJ2-4 TRBV7-2 many
CASSSSVFNERFF TGTGCCAGCAGCTCTAGCGTATTCAATGAGCGGTTCTTC NA TRBJ2-1 TRBV28 many
CASSYLPGQPYEQYF TGTGCCAGCAGCTACCTCCCGGGACAGCCCTACGAGCAGTACTTC TRBD1 TRBJ2-7 TRBV7-7 many
CASSLPLDVSYNEQFF TGCGCCAGCAGCCTCCCCTTAGACGTCTCCTACAATGAGCAGTTCTTC NA TRBJ2-1 TRBV5-1 many
CASSQLPGPAGGGDEQFF TGCGCCAGCAGCCAACTCCCAGGGCCAGCGGGGGGTGGGGATGAGCAGTTCTTC TRBD2 TRBJ2-1 TRBV4-1 NA
CSARSDKETQYF TGCAGTGCTAGAAGTGATAAAGAGACCCAGTACTTC NA TRBJ2-5 TRBV20-1 few
CASSFSTSGGSGELFF TGTGCCAGCAGCTTTTCGACTAGCGGGGGGTCCGGGGAGCTGTTTTTT TRBD2 TRBJ2-2 TRBV7-9 NA
CASSIGTPSSYNEQFF TGTGCCAGCAGTATTGGCACTCCCAGCTCCTACAATGAGCAGTTCTTC NA TRBJ2-1 TRBV27 many
CASSDNGGYNEQFF TGTGCCAGCAGTGATAACGGCGGGTACAATGAGCAGTTCTTC NA TRBJ2-1 TRBV2 NA
CASRGGGDTEAFF TGTGCCAGCAGAGGGGGCGGGGACACTGAAGCTTTCTTT TRBD1 TRBJ1-1 TRBV9 few
CSAGSWGLAGARDEQFF TGCAGTGCCGGGTCCTGGGGACTAGCGGGGGCCAGGGATGAGCAGTTCTTC TRBD2 TRBJ2-1 TRBV20-1 NA